Following are 3 T cell receptor beta chains from one sample sequenced in a study of T cell clonotyping in hematopoietic cell transplantation. Using immunoSEQ multiplex PCR, the repertoire was profiled, and TCRdb retains in-frame clones only, with some absent. This sample yields about 15,000 clones, of which around 71% are seen a single time; around 9.9% belongs to the top ten. The specimen sequenced was peripheral blood mononuclear cells. Source of these receptors: a woman aged 60-75 years in good health. Some clones in this sample may be carry-over from other donors' samples.

This clone was found a few times. The chain links TRBV2 to TRBJ1-2; D call uncertain. V shed 6 bases and J shed 5 bases, with 7 bases lying between them. Looked up from germline, CDR1 is SNHLY and CDR2 is FYNNEI. The CDR3 has 11 amino acids. The CDR3 is CASSTLYGYTF. The CDR3, as DNA: TGTGCCAGCAGCACGCTGTATGGCTACACCTTC. The full variable domain, in which reference TRBV2 and TRBJ1-2 provide the parts outside the CDR3, is EPEVTQTPSHQVTQMGQEVILRCVPISNHLYFYWYRQILGQKVEFLVSFYNNEISEKSEIFDDQFSVERPDGSNFTLKIRSTKLEDSAMYFCASSTLYGYTFGSGTRLTVV.

The J gene is TRBJ2-7, the V gene TRBV28, with D possibly being TRBD1 or TRBD2 (5 bases each). V was clipped by 4 bases and J by 3 bases, with 13 bases between them. The CDR3 extends over 14 amino acids. Looked up from germline, CDR1 is MDHEN and CDR2 is SYDVKM. This CDR3 is CASSSPGRYYEQYF. The CDR3, as DNA: TGTGCCAGCAGTTCCCCGGGGCGATACTACGAGCAGTACTTC.

The chain recombines TRBV2 with TRBJ2-7; D may match TRBD1 or TRBD2 (5 bases each). Trimming left V 6 bases short and J 0 bases short, with 6 bases between. Germline V gene data show CDR1 as SNHLY and CDR2 as FYNNEI. The CDR3 sequence is 12 residues long. DNA for the CDR3: TGTGCCAGCAGGGGGACCTCCTACGAGCAGTACTTC. It codes for CASRGTSYEQYF.